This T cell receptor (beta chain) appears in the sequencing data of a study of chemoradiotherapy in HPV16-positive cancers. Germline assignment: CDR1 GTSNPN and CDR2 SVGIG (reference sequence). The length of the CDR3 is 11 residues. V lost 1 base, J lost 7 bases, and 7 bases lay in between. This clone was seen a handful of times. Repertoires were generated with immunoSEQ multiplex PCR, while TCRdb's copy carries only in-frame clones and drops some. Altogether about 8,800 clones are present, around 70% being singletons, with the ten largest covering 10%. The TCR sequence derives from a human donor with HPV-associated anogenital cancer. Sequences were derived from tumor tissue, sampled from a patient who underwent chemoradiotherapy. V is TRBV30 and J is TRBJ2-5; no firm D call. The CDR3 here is CAWSGSRTQYF. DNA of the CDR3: TGTGCCTGGAGTGGTTCGAGGACCCAGTACTTC.